Listed below are T cell receptor beta chains from one sample, sequenced in a study of identical twins. TCRdb re-derived calls from the 5' RACE reads in MiXCR, one entry per CDR3 protein. The sample has around 530,000 distinct CDR3 sequences, 12% to 15% seen once; the top ten hold around 0.4%. This same sample was also part of a study on yellow fever vaccine responses in identical twins.

The specimen sequenced was CD4+ T cells sorted from blood. These receptors originate from a woman aged 18-35 years in good health. The CDR3 runs from the conserved cysteine through the conserved F or W. The order of the fields is J gene, V gene, D gene, clone size, CDR3 protein, CDR3 DNA. D genes are given only for firm matches. Only some rows state a clone size, as once, few, many or a class for expanded clones.

TRBJ2-5,TRBV18,.,few,CASSPTIQETQYF,TGTGCCAGCTCACCGACGATCCAAGAGACCCAGTACTTC
TRBJ2-7,TRBV3-1,.,.,CASSQDGAGEQYF,TGTGCCAGCAGCCAAGATGGGGCGGGCGAGCAGTACTTC
TRBJ2-1,TRBV12-3/TRBV12-4,.,many,CASSSFSGYSYNEQFF,TGTGCCAGCAGTTCCTTTAGCGGATACTCCTACAATGAGCAGTTCTTC
TRBJ2-7,TRBV24-1,.,.,CATSDPVAQYF,TGTGCCACCAGTGATCCGGTGGCTCAGTACTTC
TRBJ2-5,TRBV11-3,TRBD2,.,CASRTGLAGGETQYF,TGTGCCAGCAGAACTGGACTAGCGGGAGGAGAGACCCAGTACTTC
TRBJ2-7,TRBV12-3/TRBV12-4,TRBD1,few,CASSFQDRVDEQYF,TGTGCCAGCAGTTTCCAGGACAGGGTGGATGAGCAGTACTTC
TRBJ2-3,TRBV7-9,.,few,CASSLRVLLLTDTQYF,TGTGCCAGCAGCTTAAGGGTTCTACTCCTCACAGATACGCAGTATTTT
TRBJ2-5,TRBV11-2,.,.,CASSEWAGETQYF,TGTGCCAGCAGCGAGTGGGCAGGGGAGACCCAGTACTTC
TRBJ2-1,TRBV20-1,.,many,CSAREDIAGGNEQFF,TGCAGTGCTAGAGAGGACATCGCCGGAGGGAATGAGCAGTTCTTC
TRBJ1-2,TRBV7-2,.,few,CASSRRINYGYTF,TGTGCCAGCAGCAGAAGAATTAACTATGGCTACACCTTC
TRBJ2-1,TRBV29-1,.,few,CSVEQANEQFF,TGCAGCGTTGAACAGGCCAATGAGCAGTTCTTC
TRBJ2-7,TRBV2,.,.,CASEGPREQYF,TGTGCCAGCGAAGGGCCTCGGGAGCAGTACTTC
TRBJ2-1,TRBV27,.,few,CASSLSYRDEQFF,TGTGCCAGCAGTTTATCGTATAGGGATGAGCAGTTCTTC
TRBJ2-7,TRBV4-2,TRBD1,few,CASSQTGTGYYEQYF,TGTGCCAGCAGCCAAACCGGGACAGGCTACTACGAGCAGTACTTC
TRBJ1-2,TRBV6-5,TRBD1,.,CASSSQGNYGYTF,TGTGCCAGCAGTTCACAGGGGAACTATGGCTACACCTTC
TRBJ2-5,TRBV27,TRBD2,few,CASSKRGDVETQYF,TGTGCCAGCAGCAAGCGGGGGGACGTAGAGACCCAGTACTTC
TRBJ2-1,TRBV5-1,.,.,CASSLGPGPYYNEQFF,TGCGCCAGCAGCTTGGGTCCGGGACCTTACTACAATGAGCAGTTCTTC
TRBJ2-7,TRBV20-1,TRBD1,few,CSATGTGGGYEQYF,TGCAGTGCTACCGGGACAGGGGGAGGCTACGAGCAGTACTTC
TRBJ1-5,TRBV20-1,.,.,CSARDPGRNQPQHF,TGCAGTGCTAGAGATCCAGGCCGCAATCAGCCCCAGCATTTT